Listed below are T cell receptor beta chains from one sample, sequenced in a study of blood T cell repertoires in COVID-19. Generated by immunoSEQ multiplex PCR, the TCRdb table keeps only in-frame clones and is missing some. This sample yields 65,000 to 80,000 clones, of which 75% to 90% are seen a single time; 1.5% to 2.5% belongs to the top ten. Sample: peripheral blood. These receptors all come from a man aged 25 to 40 with acute or convalescent COVID-19. Each CDR3 is given with its conserved first and last residue. Fields, in order: J gene, D gene, clone size, CDR3 length, V gene, CDR3 DNA, CDR3 protein. A D gene is named only where the DNA matches it firmly. Rows give clone size only sometimes, using once, few, many, or a class for an expanded clone.

TRBJ1-5 TRBD1 NA 16 TRBV19 TGTGCCAGTAGTACTCTCCGGACAGGGGCACGGCAGCCCCAGCATTTT CASSTLRTGARQPQHF
TRBJ2-7 TRBD2 NA 13 TRBV30 TGTGCCTGGAGTCGGGGACTAGGCTACGAGCAGTACTTC CAWSRGLGYEQYF
TRBJ2-5 TRBD1 NA 17 TRBV4-3 TGCGCCAGCAGCCAAGATCCCCCCGGACAGGGAAGGGAGACCCAGTACTTC CASSQDPPGQGRETQYF
TRBJ1-5 TRBD1 NA 13 TRBV6-6 TGTGCCGGGCAAGGGGGCGAAGGTCAGCCCCAGCATTTT CAGQGGEGQPQHF
TRBJ1-1 TRBD1 once 16 TRBV6-1 TGTGCCAGCAGTGAATATAGCCGGACAGGCGTAACTGAAGCTTTCTTT CASSEYSRTGVTEAFF
TRBJ1-5 NA NA 13 TRBV30 TGTGCCTGGAGTGCGGGATTCAATCAGCCCCAGCATTTT CAWSAGFNQPQHF
TRBJ2-2 TRBD1 NA 14 TRBV6-5 TGTGCCAGCAGTAGGGGGCTGTACACCGGGGAGCTGTTTTTT CASSRGLYTGELFF
TRBJ1-1 TRBD1 NA 15 TRBV18 TGTGCCAGCTCACCATGGACAGGGATGAACACTGAAGCTTTCTTT CASSPWTGMNTEAFF
TRBJ1-6 NA NA 13 TRBV5-6 TGTGCCAGCAGCTTAAACAGGGATTCACCCCTCCACTTT CASSLNRDSPLHF
TRBJ2-7 NA once 11 TRBV6-5 TGTGCCAGCAGTACCCCTTGGAGGCAGTACTTC CASSTPWRQYF
TRBJ1-5 NA NA 13 TRBV2 TGTGCCAGCAGTGACATCAGGGATCAGCCCCAGCATTTT CASSDIRDQPQHF
TRBJ1-5 NA NA 15 TRBV7-2 TGTGCCAGCAGCTTCGGTGGGGGGAGCAATCAGCCCCAGCATTTT CASSFGGGSNQPQHF
TRBJ1-2 TRBD1 NA 14 TRBV7-8 TGTGCCAGCAGCTTGTCAGGGGGAAACTATGGCTACACCTTC CASSLSGGNYGYTF
TRBJ1-4 TRBD1 NA 17 TRBV2 TGTGCCAGCAGTGAAGCGCTCGGGGACAGGGTGGACGAAAAACTGTTTTTT CASSEALGDRVDEKLFF
TRBJ1-1 NA NA 15 TRBV6-6 TGTGCCAGCAGTTCACCTAAGTCGGGGGGCACTGAAGCTTTCTTT CASSSPKSGGTEAFF
TRBJ2-2 NA once 15 TRBV9 TGTGCCAGCAGCGTAGCCAGGGTGAACACCGGGGAGCTGTTTTTT CASSVARVNTGELFF
TRBJ2-5 TRBD2 NA 13 TRBV2 TGTGCCAGCACCGGGACTAGTGGTGAGACCCAGTACTTC CASTGTSGETQYF
TRBJ2-3 TRBD1 NA 17 TRBV19 TGTGCCAGTAGTACAATGACAGGGTGGAAAGGCACAGATACGCAGTATTTT CASSTMTGWKGTDTQYF
TRBJ2-7 NA NA 15 TRBV7-8 TGTGCCAGCAGCCCGGACAGGGAGGGCCGGTACGAGCAGTACTTC CASSPDREGRYEQYF
TRBJ2-2 TRBD2 NA 17 TRBV11-2 TGTGCCAGCAGCCCCCGGCGCGGGAGCGGAGTCACCGGGGAGCTGTTTTTT CASSPRRGSGVTGELFF
TRBJ2-5 TRBD1 NA 15 TRBV4-1 TGCGCCAGCAGCCTCCGACAGGGGGTACAAGAGACCCAGTACTTC CASSLRQGVQETQYF
TRBJ1-2 NA NA 14 TRBV19 TGTGCCAGTACCCCGGAGTCGGCCCGCTATGGCTACACCTTC CASTPESARYGYTF
TRBJ2-2 NA NA 15 TRBV14 TGTGCCAGCAGCGCGTACAGGCAGAACACCGGGGAGCTGTTTTTT CASSAYRQNTGELFF